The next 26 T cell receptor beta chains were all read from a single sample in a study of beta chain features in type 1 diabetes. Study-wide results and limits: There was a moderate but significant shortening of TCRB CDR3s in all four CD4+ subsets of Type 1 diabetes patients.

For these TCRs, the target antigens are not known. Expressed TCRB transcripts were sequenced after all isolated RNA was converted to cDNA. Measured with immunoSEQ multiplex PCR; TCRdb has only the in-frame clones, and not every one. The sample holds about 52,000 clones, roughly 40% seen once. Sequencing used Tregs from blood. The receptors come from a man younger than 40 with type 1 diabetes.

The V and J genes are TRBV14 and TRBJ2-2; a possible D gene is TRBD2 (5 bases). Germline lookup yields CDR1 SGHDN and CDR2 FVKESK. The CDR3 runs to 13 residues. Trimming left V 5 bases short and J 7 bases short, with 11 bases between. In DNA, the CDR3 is TGTGCCAGCAGCGCCTATCGGGGCGGGGAGCTGTTTTTT. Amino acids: CASSAYRGGELFF.

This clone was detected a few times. The CDR3 loop is CASSDSQGAGETQYF. Written as DNA, the CDR3 is TGTGCCAGCAGTGATTCCCAGGGGGCGGGAGAGACCCAGTACTTC. This chain joins TRBV2 and TRBJ2-5, with 8 bases identical to TRBD1. The J segment lost 4 bases and the V segment lost 3 bases, leaving 7 bases of the junction unmatched. This CDR3 spans 15 amino acids. Per germline, CDR1 SNHLY and CDR2 FYNNEI.

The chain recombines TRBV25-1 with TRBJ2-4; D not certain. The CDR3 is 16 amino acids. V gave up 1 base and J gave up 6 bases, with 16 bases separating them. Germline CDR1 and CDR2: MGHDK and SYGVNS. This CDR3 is CASSESLGRVGNIQYF. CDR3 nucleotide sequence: TGTGCCAGCAGTGAATCGCTAGGAAGAGTAGGAAACATTCAGTACTTC. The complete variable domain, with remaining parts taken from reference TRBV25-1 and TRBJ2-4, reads EADIYQTPRYLVIGTGKKITLECSQTMGHDKMYWYQQDPGMELHLIHYSYGVNSTEKGDLSSESTVSRIRTEHFPLTLESARPSHTSQYLCASSESLGRVGNIQYFGAGTRLSVL.

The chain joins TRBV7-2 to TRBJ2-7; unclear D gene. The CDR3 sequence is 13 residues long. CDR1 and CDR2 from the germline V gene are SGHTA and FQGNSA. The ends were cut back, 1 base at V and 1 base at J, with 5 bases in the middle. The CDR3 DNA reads TGTGCCAGCAGCTTAGGTCGGTCCTACGAGCAGTACTTC. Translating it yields CASSLGRSYEQYF.

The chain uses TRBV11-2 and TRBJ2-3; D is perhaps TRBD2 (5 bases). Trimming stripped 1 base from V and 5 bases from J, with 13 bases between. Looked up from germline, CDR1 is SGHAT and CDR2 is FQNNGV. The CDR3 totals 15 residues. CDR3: CASSLVGMRVDTQYF. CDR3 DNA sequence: TGTGCCAGCAGCTTAGTGGGTATGAGGGTAGATACGCAGTATTTT.

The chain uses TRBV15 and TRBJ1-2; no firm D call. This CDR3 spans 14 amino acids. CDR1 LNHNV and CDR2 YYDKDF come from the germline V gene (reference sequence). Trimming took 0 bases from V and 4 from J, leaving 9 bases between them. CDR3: CATSREPTFYGYTF. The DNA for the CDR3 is TGTGCCACCAGCAGAGAACCCACTTTCTATGGCTACACCTTC.

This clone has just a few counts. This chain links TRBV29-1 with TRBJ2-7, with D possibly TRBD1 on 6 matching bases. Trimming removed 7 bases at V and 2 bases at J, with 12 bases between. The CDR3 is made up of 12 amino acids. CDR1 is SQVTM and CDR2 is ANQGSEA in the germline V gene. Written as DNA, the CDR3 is TGCAGCGCTAAGGACAGAACCTACGAGCAGTACTTC. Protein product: CSAKDRTYEQYF.

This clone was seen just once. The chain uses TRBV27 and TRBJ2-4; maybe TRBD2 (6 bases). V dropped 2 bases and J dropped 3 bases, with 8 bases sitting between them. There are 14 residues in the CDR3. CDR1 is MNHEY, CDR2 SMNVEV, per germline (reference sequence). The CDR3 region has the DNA TGTGCCAGCAGTTTAACCGGGAGCAAAAACATTCAGTACTTC. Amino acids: CASSLTGSKNIQYF.

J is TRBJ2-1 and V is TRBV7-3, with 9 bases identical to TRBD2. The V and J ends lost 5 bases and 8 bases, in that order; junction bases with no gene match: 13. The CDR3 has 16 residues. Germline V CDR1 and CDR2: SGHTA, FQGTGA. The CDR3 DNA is TGTGCCAGCAGCCCCCGGACTAGCGAGAAGATCCATGAGCAGTTCTTC. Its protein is CASSPRTSEKIHEQFF.

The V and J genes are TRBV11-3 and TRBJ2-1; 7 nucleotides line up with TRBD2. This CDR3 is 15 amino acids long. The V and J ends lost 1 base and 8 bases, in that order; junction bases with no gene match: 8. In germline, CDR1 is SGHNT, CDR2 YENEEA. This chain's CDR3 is CASSLGGLGTYEQFF. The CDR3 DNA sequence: TGTGCCAGCAGCTTAGGAGGACTAGGCACCTATGAGCAGTTCTTC.

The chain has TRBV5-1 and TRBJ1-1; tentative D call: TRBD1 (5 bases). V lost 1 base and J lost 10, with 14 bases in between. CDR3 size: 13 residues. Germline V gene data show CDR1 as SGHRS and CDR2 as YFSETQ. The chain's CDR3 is CASSLLSATGAFF. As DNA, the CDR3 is TGCGCCAGCAGCTTGTTGTCGGCCACAGGAGCTTTCTTT.

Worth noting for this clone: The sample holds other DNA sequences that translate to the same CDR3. Here the CDR3 reads CASRPGGYGYTF. CDR3 bases: TGTGCCAGCAGGCCGGGAGGGTATGGCTACACCTTC. The J gene is TRBJ1-2, the V gene TRBV28; D uncertain. This CDR3 contains 12 residues. CDR1 and CDR2 from the germline V gene are MDHEN and SYDVKM. The germline V and J ends were trimmed by 6 bases and 5 bases, with 10 bases remaining between them.

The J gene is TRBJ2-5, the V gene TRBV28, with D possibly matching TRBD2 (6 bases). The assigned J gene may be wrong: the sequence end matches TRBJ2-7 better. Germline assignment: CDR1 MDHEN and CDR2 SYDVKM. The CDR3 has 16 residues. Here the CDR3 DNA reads TGTGCCAGCACCAACCACCGGGACTCCCTCTCCTACGAGCAGTACTTC. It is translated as CASTNHRDSLSYEQYF.

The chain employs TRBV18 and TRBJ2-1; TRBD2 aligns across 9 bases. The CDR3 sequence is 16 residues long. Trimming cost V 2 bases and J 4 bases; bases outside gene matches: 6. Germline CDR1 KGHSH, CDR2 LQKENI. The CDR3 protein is CASSPRVAGEYNEQFF. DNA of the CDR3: TGTGCCAGCTCACCAAGGGTAGCGGGAGAATACAATGAGCAGTTCTTC.

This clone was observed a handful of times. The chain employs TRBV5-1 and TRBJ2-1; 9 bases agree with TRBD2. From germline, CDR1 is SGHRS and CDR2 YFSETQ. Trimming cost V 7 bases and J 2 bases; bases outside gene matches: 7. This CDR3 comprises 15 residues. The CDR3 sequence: CASFSSGATYNEQFF. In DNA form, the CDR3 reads TGCGCCAGCTTCTCTAGCGGGGCTACCTACAATGAGCAGTTCTTC.

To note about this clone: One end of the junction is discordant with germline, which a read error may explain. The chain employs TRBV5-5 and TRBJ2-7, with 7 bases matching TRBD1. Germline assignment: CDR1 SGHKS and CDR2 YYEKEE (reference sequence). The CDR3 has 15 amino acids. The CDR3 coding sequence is TGTGTCAGCAGCTTGAGCACAGGGGCACGGTGGGAGCAGTACTTC. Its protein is CVSSLSTGARWEQYF.

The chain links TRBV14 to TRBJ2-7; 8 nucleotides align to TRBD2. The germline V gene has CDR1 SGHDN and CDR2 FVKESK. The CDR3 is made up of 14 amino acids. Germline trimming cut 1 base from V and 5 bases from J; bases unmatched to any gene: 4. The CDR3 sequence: CASSQVTAGDEQYF. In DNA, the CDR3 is TGTGCCAGCAGCCAAGTTACAGCGGGAGACGAGCAGTACTTC.

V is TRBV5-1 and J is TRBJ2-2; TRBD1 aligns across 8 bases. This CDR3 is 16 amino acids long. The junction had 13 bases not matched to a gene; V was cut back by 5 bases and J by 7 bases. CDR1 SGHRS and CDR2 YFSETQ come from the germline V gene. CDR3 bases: TGCGCCAGCAGTCACGGACAGGGCACCTCCCACGGGGAGCTGTTTTTT. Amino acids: CASSHGQGTSHGELFF.

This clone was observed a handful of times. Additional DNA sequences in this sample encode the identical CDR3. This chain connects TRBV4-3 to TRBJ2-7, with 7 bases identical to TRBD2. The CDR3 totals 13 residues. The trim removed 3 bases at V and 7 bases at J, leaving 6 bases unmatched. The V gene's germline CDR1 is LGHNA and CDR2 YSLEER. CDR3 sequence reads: CASSQIQGGEQYF. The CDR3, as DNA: TGCGCCAGCAGCCAGATCCAGGGAGGGGAGCAGTACTTC.

The DNA for the CDR3 is TGTGCCAGCCACAGTGAAAACTCTGGAAACACCATATATTTT. Translation: CASHSENSGNTIYF. The V gene is TRBV6-6, the J gene TRBJ1-3; D not certain. V was clipped by 8 bases and J by 0 bases, with 11 bases between them. This CDR3 is built from 14 residues. Germline values: CDR1 MNHNY, CDR2 SVGAGI (reference sequence).

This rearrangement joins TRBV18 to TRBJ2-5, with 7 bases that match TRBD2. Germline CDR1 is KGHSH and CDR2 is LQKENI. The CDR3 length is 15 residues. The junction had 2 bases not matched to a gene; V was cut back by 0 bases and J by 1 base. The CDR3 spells CASSPPTGGQETQYF. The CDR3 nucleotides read TGTGCCAGCTCACCACCAACGGGAGGCCAAGAGACCCAGTACTTC.

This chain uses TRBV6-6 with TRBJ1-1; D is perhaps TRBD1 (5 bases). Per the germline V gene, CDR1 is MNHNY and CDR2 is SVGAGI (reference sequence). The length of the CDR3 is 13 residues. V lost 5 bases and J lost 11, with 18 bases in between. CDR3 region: CASSPTGRERAFF. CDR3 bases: TGTGCCAGCAGTCCGACGGGGCGGGAAAGGGCTTTCTTT.

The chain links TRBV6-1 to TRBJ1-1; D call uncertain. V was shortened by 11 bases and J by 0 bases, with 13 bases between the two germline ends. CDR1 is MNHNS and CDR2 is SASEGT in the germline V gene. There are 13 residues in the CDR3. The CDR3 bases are TGTGCCGATCGGCAGACTTTGAACACTGAAGCTTTCTTT. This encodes CADRQTLNTEAFF.

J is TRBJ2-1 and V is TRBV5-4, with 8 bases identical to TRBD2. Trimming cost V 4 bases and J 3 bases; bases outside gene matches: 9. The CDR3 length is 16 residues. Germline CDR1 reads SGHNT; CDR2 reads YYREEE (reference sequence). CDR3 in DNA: TGTGCCAGCAGCCGATCACTAGCGGTGAGCTACAATGAGCAGTTCTTC. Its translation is CASSRSLAVSYNEQFF.

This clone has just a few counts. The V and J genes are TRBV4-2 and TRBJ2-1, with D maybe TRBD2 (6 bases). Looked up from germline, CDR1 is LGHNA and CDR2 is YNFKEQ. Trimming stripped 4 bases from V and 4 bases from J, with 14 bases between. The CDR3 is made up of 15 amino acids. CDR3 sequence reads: CASSPVAEDYNEQFF. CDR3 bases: TGTGCCAGCAGCCCGGTAGCGGAGGATTACAATGAGCAGTTCTTC.

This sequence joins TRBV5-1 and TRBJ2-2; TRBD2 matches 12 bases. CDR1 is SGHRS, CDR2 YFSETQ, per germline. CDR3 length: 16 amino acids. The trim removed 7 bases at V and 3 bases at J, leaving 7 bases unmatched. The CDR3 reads CASVLAGGPDTGELFF. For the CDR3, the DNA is TGCGCCAGCGTGCTAGCGGGAGGGCCGGACACCGGGGAGCTGTTTTTT.